This is a list of T cell receptor beta chains from one sample in a study of T cells in Graves' hyperthyroidism and ophthalmopathy. Each CDR3 protein gets one entry after TCRdb re-called the multiplex PCR reads with MiXCR. Of about 550,000 distinct CDR3 sequences detected, roughly 20% appear once; the ten largest clones hold around 27%. Sequencing used blood. The receptors were gathered from a man aged 18 to 29 with Graves' hyperthyroidism. Each CDR3 is given with its conserved first and last residue. The order of the fields is J gene, V gene, clone size, D gene, CDR3 protein, CDR3 DNA. D genes are given only for firm matches. The size of a clone is reported for some rows only, either as once, few or many, or as a class for expanded clones.

J gene: TRBJ1-2
V gene: TRBV5-1
clone size: many
D gene: .
CDR3 protein: CASSLAGGGYTF
CDR3 DNA: TGCGCCAGCAGCTTGGCCGGGGGTGGCTACACCTTC

J gene: TRBJ1-1
V gene: TRBV18
clone size: many
D gene: .
CDR3 protein: CASSPGQVRNTEAFF
CDR3 DNA: TGTGCCAGCTCACCCGGGCAGGTTCGAAACACTGAAGCTTTCTTT

J gene: TRBJ2-7
V gene: TRBV12-3/TRBV12-4
clone size: many
D gene: TRBD2
CDR3 protein: CASSTGGASDEQYF
CDR3 DNA: TGTGCCAGCAGTACCGGGGGGGCCAGCGACGAGCAGTACTTC

J gene: TRBJ1-1
V gene: TRBV19
clone size: many
D gene: .
CDR3 protein: CASSIDLLGENTEAFF
CDR3 DNA: TGTGCCAGTAGTATAGATCTGTTGGGAGAGAACACTGAAGCTTTCTTT

J gene: TRBJ2-5
V gene: TRBV6-1
clone size: many
D gene: .
CDR3 protein: CASSFGARETQYF
CDR3 DNA: TGTGCCAGCAGCTTTGGGGCAAGAGAGACCCAGTACTTC

J gene: TRBJ1-2
V gene: TRBV18
clone size: few
D gene: TRBD1
CDR3 protein: CASSPLDRAGPSDGYTF
CDR3 DNA: TGTGCCAGCTCACCCTTGGACAGGGCCGGTCCAAGCGATGGCTACACCTTC

J gene: TRBJ1-1
V gene: TRBV7-6
clone size: many
D gene: TRBD1
CDR3 protein: CASSSDRDTGAFF
CDR3 DNA: TGTGCCAGCAGCTCGGACAGGGACACTGGAGCTTTCTTT

J gene: TRBJ2-3
V gene: TRBV6-2/TRBV6-3
clone size: few
D gene: TRBD2
CDR3 protein: CASSYSSPERGATSDTQYF
CDR3 DNA: TGTGCCAGCAGTTACTCGAGTCCGGAGCGGGGGGCGACGAGTGATACGCAGTATTTT

J gene: TRBJ2-7
V gene: TRBV12-3/TRBV12-4
clone size: .
D gene: .
CDR3 protein: CASSWGRPTYEQYF
CDR3 DNA: TGTGCCAGCAGTTGGGGCAGGCCTACCTACGAGCAGTACTTC

J gene: TRBJ1-2
V gene: TRBV4-2
clone size: .
D gene: .
CDR3 protein: CACSQGFANYGYTF
CDR3 DNA: TGTGCCTGCAGCCAGGGATTTGCTAACTATGGCTACACCTTC